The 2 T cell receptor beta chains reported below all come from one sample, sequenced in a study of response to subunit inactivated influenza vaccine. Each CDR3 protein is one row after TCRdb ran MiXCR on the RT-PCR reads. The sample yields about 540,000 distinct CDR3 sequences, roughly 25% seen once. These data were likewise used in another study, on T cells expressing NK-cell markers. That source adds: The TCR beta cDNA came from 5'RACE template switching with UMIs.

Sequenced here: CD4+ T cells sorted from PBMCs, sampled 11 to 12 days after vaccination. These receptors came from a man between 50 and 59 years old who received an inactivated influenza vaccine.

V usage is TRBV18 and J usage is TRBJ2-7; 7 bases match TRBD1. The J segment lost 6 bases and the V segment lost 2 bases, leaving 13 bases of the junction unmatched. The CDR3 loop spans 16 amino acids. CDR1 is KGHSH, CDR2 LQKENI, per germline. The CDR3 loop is CASSPGNRGRSAEQYF. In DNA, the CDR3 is TGTGCCAGCTCACCAGGAAACAGGGGAAGGTCAGCCGAGCAGTACTTC. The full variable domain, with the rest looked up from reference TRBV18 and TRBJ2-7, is NAGVMQNPRHLVRRRGQEARLRCSPMKGHSHVYWYRQLPEEGLKFMVYLQKENIIDESGMPKERFSAEFPKEGPSILRIQQVVRGDSAAYFCASSPGNRGRSAEQYFGPGTRLTVT.

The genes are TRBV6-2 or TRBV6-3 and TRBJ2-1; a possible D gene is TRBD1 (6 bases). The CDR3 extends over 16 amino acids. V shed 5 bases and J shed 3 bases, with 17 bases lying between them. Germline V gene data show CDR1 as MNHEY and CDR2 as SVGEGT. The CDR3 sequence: CASSPPGVTNYNEQFF. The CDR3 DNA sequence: TGTGCCAGCAGTCCCCCAGGGGTCACGAACTACAATGAGCAGTTCTTC.